This T cell receptor (beta chain) was profiled in a study of blood T cell repertoires in COVID-19. Study details: The cDNA or gDNA used as material had been derived from T cells, B-cell-depleted T cells, or PBMCs.

Germline loops: CDR1 SGHDN, CDR2 FVKESK. V lost 1 base, J lost 2 bases, and 9 bases lay in between. The CDR3 length is 14 residues. Assay used: immunoSEQ multiplex PCR; TCRdb lists only in-frame clones, some missing. The table shows some 200,000 clones, with 70% to 90% occurring only once. Enrolled through a virtual design, the participants were between about 18 and 100 years of age and came from about two dozen US areas. Membership in each cohort depended on participant-reported clinical history. The sample comprised PBMCs or T cells enriched from blood (not recorded which). This TCR derives from a woman aged 40 to 55 with acute COVID-19. The chain carries TRBV14 and TRBJ2-7, with D possibly being TRBD1 (6 bases). The CDR3 region has the DNA TGTGCCAGCAGCCAAGTATCAGGGGCCTACGAGCAGTACTTC. Protein sequence: CASSQVSGAYEQYF.